This paragraph covers one T cell receptor beta chain sequence. Antigen: not known. The entry originates in a study of identical twins. Overall study results and limits: In drawing conclusions, the study used cross-sectional statistical analysis and did not follow the same donors. Whereas memory repertoires showed no such difference, abundant cord blood beta clonotypes carried fewer insertions.

Germline values: CDR1 SNHLY, CDR2 FYNNEI. The ends lost 7 bases at V and 7 bases at J; junction bases unmatched: 9. This CDR3 spans 14 amino acids. Template switching (which added a universal primer site) was used, and cDNA carried unique molecular identifiers. Each CDR3 protein is one row after TCRdb ran MiXCR on the 5' RACE reads. The table lists some 1,700,000 distinct CDR3 sequences, around 33% of them singletons. The chain is built from TRBV2 and TRBJ1-4; 7 bases map to TRBD1. The source material was cord blood. The TCR was taken from a newborn girl in good health. CDR3: CASNQQGRTEKLFF. The DNA of the CDR3 is TGTGCCAGCAACCAACAGGGGCGCACTGAAAAACTGTTTTTT.